This is a list of T cell receptor beta chains from one sample in a study of technical replicates of blood from several donors. This table comes from immunoSEQ multiplex PCR, and its TCRdb copy is limited to in-frame clones, with some not included. Altogether 65,000 to 95,000 clones are present, around 94% being singletons, with the ten largest covering 0.39%. The specimen was T cells isolated from PBMCs. These receptors came from a human donor in good health. Each CDR3 is given with its conserved first and last residue. A D gene is named only where the DNA matches it firmly. A clone size is listed for some rows: how often the clone was seen (once, few, many), or a class if it is expanded.

d_call	v_call	j_call	cdr3_length	clone_size	cdr3_aa	cdr3_nt
NA	TRBV5-1	TRBJ1-3	15	NA	CASSLVTAQGNTIYF	TGCGCCAGCAGTCTTGTAACAGCCCAAGGAAACACCATATATTTT
NA	TRBV28	TRBJ1-1	16	NA	CASSLSIAGMNTEAFF	TGTGCCAGCAGTTTAAGTATCGCAGGGATGAACACTGAAGCTTTCTTT
NA	TRBV6-1	TRBJ2-7	12	NA	CASSMVWHEQYF	TGTGCCAGCAGTATGGTGTGGCACGAGCAGTACTTC
TRBD1	TRBV5-1	TRBJ1-4	17	NA	CASSSVPRDRGIEKLFF	TGCGCCAGCAGCTCTGTACCCCGGGACAGGGGCATAGAAAAACTGTTTTTT
TRBD2	TRBV18	TRBJ2-1	16	few	CASSLLAGESKNEQFF	TGTGCCAGCTCACTTCTAGCGGGAGAAAGTAAAAATGAGCAGTTCTTC
TRBD2	TRBV19	TRBJ2-1	17	NA	CASRAGLLAGGYNEQFF	TGTGCCAGTAGAGCTGGGTTGTTAGCGGGAGGATACAATGAGCAGTTCTTC
NA	TRBV7-9	TRBJ1-1	13	NA	CASSSQLNTEAFF	TGTGCCAGCAGTTCACAGCTGAACACTGAAGCTTTCTTT
TRBD1	TRBV19	TRBJ2-1	19	NA	CASRPTGGELGFSYNEQFF	TGTGCCAGTAGACCGACAGGGGGCGAGTTAGGTTTCTCCTACAATGAGCAGTTCTTC
TRBD2	TRBV19	TRBJ2-3	17	NA	CASSISGGRTSTDTQYF	TGTGCCAGTAGTATTTCGGGAGGACGTACTAGCACAGATACGCAGTATTTT
NA	TRBV7-2	TRBJ1-4	14	NA	CASSSRQAGEKLFF	TGTGCCAGCAGCTCAAGACAGGCTGGTGAAAAACTGTTTTTT
NA	TRBV7-8	TRBJ2-3	15	NA	CASSLALSGTDTQYF	TGTGCCAGCAGCTTGGCTTTGTCTGGCACAGATACGCAGTATTTT
NA	TRBV28	TRBJ2-1	14	NA	CASSGGATYNEQFF	TGTGCCAGCAGTGGGGGGGCAACGTACAATGAGCAGTTCTTC
NA	TRBV7-2	TRBJ2-7	13	NA	CASSSAGNYEQYF	TGTGCCAGCAGCTCGGCGGGAAACTACGAGCAGTACTTC
TRBD1	TRBV27	TRBJ2-5	14	NA	CASSDRGPEETQYF	TGTGCCAGCTCCGACAGGGGGCCCGAAGAGACCCAGTACTTC
NA	TRBV10-3	TRBJ1-5	17	NA	CAISEGSTKGSNQPQHF	TGTGCCATCAGTGAGGGGTCCACGAAGGGGAGCAATCAGCCCCAGCATTTT
TRBD2	TRBV15	TRBJ2-3	14	NA	CATSRLGGTDTQYF	TGTGCCACCAGCAGACTGGGGGGGACAGATACGCAGTATTTT
NA	TRBV30	TRBJ1-3	14	NA	CASRRGGTGNTIYF	TGTGCCTCTAGGCGGGGAGGGACTGGAAACACCATATATTTT
TRBD2	TRBV6-1	TRBJ2-7	14	NA	CASTPLGTSYEQYF	TGTGCCAGCACCCCCCTCGGGACTAGCTACGAGCAGTACTTC
TRBD1	TRBV6-1	TRBJ2-3	16	NA	CASSEGQGLGTDTQYF	TGTGCCAGCAGTGAGGGACAGGGTCTCGGCACAGATACGCAGTATTTT
TRBD1	TRBV11-3	TRBJ1-1	17	NA	CASMLLAGQGALAEAFF	TGTGCCAGCATGCTTCTTGCGGGACAGGGTGCCTTAGCTGAAGCTTTCTTT
TRBD1	TRBV27	TRBJ2-7	15	NA	CASSQLQGALYEQYF	TGTGCCAGCAGTCAGCTACAGGGGGCTTTATACGAGCAGTACTTC
TRBD2	TRBV30	TRBJ2-7	14	NA	CACRSRGDSYEQYF	TGTGCCTGTCGGTCGCGGGGGGACTCCTACGAGCAGTACTTC
TRBD2	TRBV5-1	TRBJ2-3	16	NA	CASSFGGRASTDTQYF	TGCGCCAGCAGCTTTGGCGGGAGAGCAAGCACAGATACGCAGTATTTT
NA	TRBV30	TRBJ1-5	13	few	CAWSRGFNQPQHF	TGTGCCTGGAGTCGAGGATTCAATCAGCCCCAGCATTTT
NA	TRBV11-2	TRBJ2-2	15	few	CASSFGLRNTGELFF	TGTGCCAGCAGCTTCGGACTCCGGAACACCGGGGAGCTGTTTTTT
NA	TRBV28	TRBJ1-1	12	few	CASSRQVTEAFF	TGTGCCAGCAGTCGTCAGGTTACTGAAGCTTTCTTT
NA	TRBV9	TRBJ1-5	15	NA	CASSVRGLPNQPQHF	TGTGCCAGCAGCGTTCGGGGGTTACCCAATCAGCCCCAGCATTTT
NA	TRBV7-2	TRBJ1-5	15	NA	CASSLGYAHDQPQHF	TGTGCCAGCAGCTTAGGGTACGCGCATGATCAGCCCCAGCATTTT
NA	TRBV29-1	TRBJ2-7	14	NA	CSVRRRDSPYEQYF	TGCAGCGTTCGACGCAGGGACTCCCCTTACGAGCAGTACTTC
NA	TRBV7-9	TRBJ1-1	15	NA	CASKRISGGNTEAFF	TGTGCCAGCAAACGGATATCCGGGGGTAACACTGAAGCTTTCTTT
TRBD2	TRBV2	TRBJ2-1	15	NA	CASSVGTSIYNEQFF	TGTGCCAGCAGTGTCGGGACTAGTATCTACAATGAGCAGTTCTTC
TRBD1	TRBV2	TRBJ1-1	14	NA	CAGRQGLMNTEAFF	TGTGCCGGGCGACAGGGGCTAATGAACACTGAAGCTTTCTTT
TRBD2	TRBV14	TRBJ2-3	17	NA	CASSQEGPGLAVDTQYF	TGTGCCAGCAGCCAAGAAGGCCCGGGACTAGCGGTAGATACGCAGTATTTT
TRBD2	TRBV6-6	TRBJ2-5	16	NA	CASSFEEREWGETQYF	TGTGCCAGCAGTTTCGAGGAGCGGGAGTGGGGAGAGACCCAGTACTTC
NA	TRBV19	TRBJ1-5	16	NA	CASSLSGWANNQPQHF	TGTGCCAGTAGTCTGTCAGGGTGGGCGAACAATCAGCCCCAGCATTTT
NA	TRBV7-9	TRBJ2-7	13	NA	CASSSGQSYEQYF	TGTGCCAGCAGCTCCGGACAGTCCTACGAGCAGTACTTC
NA	TRBV6-1	TRBJ2-6	16	once	CASSERRVSGANVLTF	TGTGCCAGCAGTGAACGTCGGGTCTCTGGGGCCAACGTCCTGACTTTC
TRBD1	TRBV7-7	TRBJ2-5	14	NA	CASSFGTGVETQYF	TGTGCTAGCAGCTTCGGGACAGGGGTTGAGACCCAGTACTTC
TRBD1	TRBV6-1	TRBJ1-2	15	NA	CASSEVGQGPYGYTF	TGTGCCAGCAGTGAAGTGGGACAGGGGCCCTATGGCTACACCTTC
TRBD2	TRBV7-3	TRBJ2-1	15	once	CASSLNPSGSNEQFF	TGTGCCAGCAGCTTAAATCCTAGCGGCAGCAATGAGCAGTTCTTC
NA	TRBV5-6	TRBJ2-5	14	NA	CASSPTGDQETQYF	TGTGCCAGCAGCCCAACCGGTGACCAAGAGACCCAGTACTTC